The text below deals with one TCR beta chain. Its antigen is as yet unknown. These data are taken from a study of cytomegalovirus exposure and HLA in healthy donors. As for the study in general: The 120 million or so unique TCR beta sequences, from roughly 170 million T cells, were found by an earlier analysis.

This PCR relied on a set of 60 Vbeta primers and 13 Jbeta primers. Measured with immunoSEQ multiplex PCR; TCRdb has only the in-frame clones, and not every one. Of more than 110,000 clones in the sample, 80% were seen once. Study results and caveats: Upon later analysis, HLA-associated TCR beta chains proved more clonally expanded than other, equally common chains.

Germline V gene data show CDR1 as MNHNS and CDR2 as SASEGT. The CDR3 runs 14 residues. The V and J ends lost 2 bases and 8 bases respectively, with 15 bases between them. V and J are TRBV6-1 and TRBJ1-2; tentative D call: TRBD1 (6 bases). This TCR was sampled from a male donor in good health and CMV-seronegative. Sequencing input: PBMCs. The CDR3 loop reads CASSETRTAFGYTF. DNA for the CDR3: TGTGCCAGCAGTGAAACCCGGACAGCCTTCGGCTACACCTTC.